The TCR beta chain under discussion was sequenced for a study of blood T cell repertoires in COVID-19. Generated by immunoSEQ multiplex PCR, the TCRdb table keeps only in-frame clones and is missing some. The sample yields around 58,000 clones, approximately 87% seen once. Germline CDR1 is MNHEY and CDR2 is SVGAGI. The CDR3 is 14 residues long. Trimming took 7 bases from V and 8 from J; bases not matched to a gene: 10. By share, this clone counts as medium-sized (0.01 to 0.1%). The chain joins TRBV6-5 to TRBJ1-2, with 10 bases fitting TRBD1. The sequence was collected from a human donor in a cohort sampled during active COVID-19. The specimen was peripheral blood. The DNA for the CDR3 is TGTGCCAGCACCCAAGGGACAGGGGTTCGGGGCTACACCTTC. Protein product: CASTQGTGVRGYTF.